This T cell receptor beta chain was recorded in a study of Graves' ophthalmopathy and Graves' hyperthyroidism. Clinical symptoms, serum thyroxine, TRAb, thyroid ultrasound and orbital computed tomography determined diagnosis. There are 16 residues in the CDR3. Losses at the gene ends were 4 bases for V and 6 bases for J; bases not matched to a gene: 11. Germline-derived CDR1 and CDR2 are MGHRA and YSYEKL. This clonotype was detected ten times or more. Its antigen remains unidentified. Study results and limitations: With a specificity of roughly 72% and a sensitivity of around 71%, the model predicted ophthalmopathy progression. Blood contained most expanded thyroid clonotypes exceeding 0.001 frequency.

Amplified material comprised TCR beta CDR3 regions derived from RNA transcripts. Following a first-round RT-PCR that used HTBI primers, a second-round multiplex PCR was carried out. TCRdb re-analysed the multiplex PCR reads in MiXCR, keeping a single row per CDR3 protein. This repertoire shows 450,000 to 600,000 distinct CDR3 sequences, 35% to 45% found once; its top ten account for 3.5% to 4.5%. The chain recombines TRBV4-1 with TRBJ2-7, with 11 bases matching TRBD1. Sequenced sample: peripheral blood or thyroid tissue (not recorded which). This TCR came from an adult man with Graves' hyperthyroidism. CDR3 amino acids: CASSRGIGQGAGEQYF. The CDR3 DNA follows: TGCGCCAGCAGCCGCGGAATCGGACAGGGGGCAGGCGAGCAGTACTTC.